Detailed here is one T cell receptor beta chain. The data are from a study of blood T cell repertoires in COVID-19. Study overall: Acute and convalescent COVID-19 specimens originated in the United States, Italy and Spain. Sample material is recorded as cDNA or gDNA derived from T cells, B-cell-depleted T cells, or PBMCs.

In the study's own analysis: Amplifying reference gene primers gave estimates of nucleated cell counts. The repertoire was sequenced with immunoSEQ multiplex PCR; TCRdb's copy has only in-frame clones and lacks some. V and J calls plus clone size are reproduced from that table; the DNA served to infer D and trimming. The data hold 95,000 to 130,000 clones, with approximately 82% observed a single time. The TCR comes from a man aged 65-85 years with active or convalescent COVID-19. The sequenced sample consisted of peripheral blood.

DNA of the CDR3: TGTGCCAGCTCTCTAGGAGGGTCTCAGCCCCAGCATTTT. It specifies CASSLGGSQPQHF. This chain joins TRBV3-1 (or the pseudogene TRBV3-2) and TRBJ1-5; D unclear. Trimming removed 8 bases at V and 6 bases at J, with 14 bases between. This CDR3 contains 13 residues. The germline V gene has CDR1 LGHDT and CDR2 YNNKEL (reference sequence).